Sequencing of this T cell receptor (beta chain) was carried out in a study of blood T cell repertoires in COVID-19. V was clipped by 6 bases and J by 2 bases; unmatched bases: 5. The V gene's germline CDR1 is MNHEY and CDR2 SVGAGI. This CDR3 has 14 amino acids. TCRdb's table, derived via immunoSEQ multiplex PCR, lists solely in-frame clones and lacks some. The table records about 170,000 clones, around 80% of them present only once. The genes are TRBV6-5 and TRBJ2-7; 9 bases match TRBD1. This sequence was found in an older woman with acute or convalescent COVID-19. The sequencing input was peripheral blood. The CDR3, as DNA: TGTGCCAGCAGGCTGGACAGGGGAGCCTACGAGCAGTACTTC. As protein: CASRLDRGAYEQYF.